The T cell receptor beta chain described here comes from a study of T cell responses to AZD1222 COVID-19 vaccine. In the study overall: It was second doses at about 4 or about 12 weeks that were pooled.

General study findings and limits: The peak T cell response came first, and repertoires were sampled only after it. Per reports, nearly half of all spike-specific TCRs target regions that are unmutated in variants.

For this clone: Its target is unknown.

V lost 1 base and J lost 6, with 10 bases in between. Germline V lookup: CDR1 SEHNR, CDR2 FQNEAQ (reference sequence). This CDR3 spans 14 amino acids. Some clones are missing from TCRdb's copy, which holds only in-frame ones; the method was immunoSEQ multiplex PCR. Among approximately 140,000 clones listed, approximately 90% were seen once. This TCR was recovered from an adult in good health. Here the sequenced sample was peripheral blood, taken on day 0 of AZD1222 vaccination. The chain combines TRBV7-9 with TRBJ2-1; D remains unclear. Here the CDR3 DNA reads TGTGCCAGCAGCTTAGTGCCAGCTTTCAATGAGCAGTTCTTC. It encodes CASSLVPAFNEQFF. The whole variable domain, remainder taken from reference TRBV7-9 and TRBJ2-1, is DTGVSQNPRHKITKRGQNVTFRCDPISEHNRLYWYRQTLGQGPEFLTYFQNEAQLEKSRLLSDRFSAERPKGSFSTLEIQRTEQGDSAMYLCASSLVPAFNEQFFGPGTRLTVL.